These 21 T cell receptor beta chains were all obtained from the same sample, sequenced in a study of neurological immune-mediated disorders. TCRdb reprocessed the 5' RACE reads with MiXCR, giving one entry per CDR3 protein. The table has tens of thousands of distinct CDR3 sequences, around 3.4% seen once; the top ten hold over 5%. Sequencing used PBMCs. All receptors derive from a middle-aged man with multiple sclerosis.

This clonotype occurred many times. The chain is built from TRBV5-1 and TRBJ2-3, with 7 positions matching TRBD2. CDR1 SGHRS and CDR2 YFSETQ come from the germline V gene. This CDR3 region has 14 residues. V shed 0 bases and J 5 bases; nucleotides not matched to a gene: 3. CDR3 bases: TGCGCCAGCAGCTTGGTTGCGGGGGAAGATACGCAGTATTTT. Its protein product is CASSLVAGEDTQYF.

The sample holds many counts of this clonotype. V gene TRBV5-1 combines with J gene TRBJ1-6, with 12 bases aligning to TRBD1. Germline CDR1 reads SGHRS; CDR2 reads YFSETQ. This CDR3 comprises 20 residues. The ends lost 3 bases at V and 0 bases at J; junction bases unmatched: 10. CDR3 DNA: TGCGCCAGCAGCTCGTACCCCCGGGACAGGGGGCCCTCCTATAATTCACCCCTCCACTTT. It encodes CASSSYPRDRGPSYNSPLHF.

This clonotype was detected many times. This chain connects TRBV11-2 to TRBJ1-4, with 8 nucleotides matching TRBD1. CDR1 is SGHAT, CDR2 FQNNGV, per germline. CDR3 length: 17 residues. After removal of 4 bases from V and 1 base from J, the junction contained 8 bases not matched to a gene. DNA for the CDR3: TGTGCCAGCAGCTCGACAGGGGCTCGGGGAACTAATGAAAAACTGTTTTTT. Translation gives CASSSTGARGTNEKLFF.

This clonotype was seen repeatedly, ten times or more. The chain carries TRBV20-1 and TRBJ2-7; TRBD1 matches 8 bases. The trim removed 5 bases at V and 5 bases at J, leaving 5 bases unmatched. Germline values: CDR1 DFQATT, CDR2 SNEGSKA (reference sequence). The CDR3 loop spans 12 amino acids. CDR3 region: CSADRGVDEQYF. CDR3 bases: TGCAGTGCTGACAGGGGAGTGGACGAGCAGTACTTC.

There are many counts of this clonotype. The J gene is TRBJ2-3, the V gene TRBV5-1; D possibly matches TRBD1 or TRBD2 (5 bases each). V lost 4 bases and J 0 bases, leaving 15 bases between the germline ends. Germline V gene lookup returns CDR1 SGHRS and CDR2 YFSETQ. There are 16 residues in the CDR3. The CDR3 sequence is CASSTGTDTSTDTQYF. The CDR3 region has the DNA TGCGCCAGCAGCACGGGGACGGATACTAGCACAGATACGCAGTATTTT.

There are many counts of this clonotype. The rearrangement links TRBV5-1 to TRBJ2-3; D is perhaps TRBD2 (6 bases). Looked up from germline, CDR1 is SGHRS and CDR2 is YFSETQ. CDR3 size: 15 residues. V was pared by 0 bases and J by 6 bases, with 14 bases between. This chain's CDR3 is CASSLETRSMDTQYF. DNA of the CDR3: TGCGCCAGCAGCTTGGAGACTAGGTCTATGGATACGCAGTATTTT.

This clonotype was seen ten or more times. The CDR3 reads CASSFGGGGQPQHF. In nucleotides, the CDR3 is TGTGCCAGCAGCTTTGGAGGGGGAGGTCAGCCCCAGCATTTT. The chain has TRBV7-9 and TRBJ1-5, with TRBD1 as a possible D gene (6 bases). The germline V gene encodes CDR1 SEHNR and CDR2 FQNEAQ (reference sequence). The V gene lost 3 bases and the J gene lost 6 bases, with 12 bases spanning the gap. The CDR3 spans 14 residues.

At least ten counts were recorded for this clonotype. The chain links TRBV3-1 to TRBJ1-4, with a weak D call TRBD1 (6 bases). The V and J ends lost 4 bases and 0 bases respectively, with 12 bases between them. Germline lookup yields CDR1 LGHDT and CDR2 YNNKEL (reference sequence). This CDR3 contains 16 residues. The CDR3 nucleotides are TGTGCCAGCAGCCGGACAGCCGAAACAACTAATGAAAAACTGTTTTTT. This codes for CASSRTAETTNEKLFF.

The table lists this clonotype with many counts. V usage is TRBV29-1 and J usage is TRBJ1-5; 10 bases are shared with TRBD1. This CDR3 contains 14 residues. CDR1 is SQVTM, CDR2 ANQGSEA, per germline. V lost 4 bases, J lost 6 bases, and 6 bases stayed unmatched. CDR3 sequence reads: CSVADRGRGQPQHF. CDR3 nucleotides: TGCAGCGTTGCCGACAGGGGGCGCGGTCAGCCCCAGCATTTT.

This clonotype was counted ten times or more. The chain links TRBV12-3 or TRBV12-4 to TRBJ1-6; TRBD1 aligns across 8 bases. The CDR3 totals 14 residues. V shed 5 bases, J shed 7 bases, and the junction held 4 bases outside the gene matches. This CDR3 is CASSPRTGNSPLHF. CDR3 nucleotide sequence: TGTGCCAGCAGTCCCCGGACAGGGAATTCACCCCTCCACTTT.

About this clonotype itself: Mismatch with germline at one junction end may stem from a read error. The rearrangement uses TRBV20-1 and TRBJ1-5; no clear D. Germline V gene lookup returns CDR1 DFQATT and CDR2 SNEGSKA (reference sequence). The CDR3 runs to 12 residues. The CDR3: CSARLSGQPQNF. DNA of the CDR3: TGCAGTGCTAGGTTATCGGGCCAGCCCCAGAATTTT.

This clonotype was detected many times. The rearrangement uses TRBV3-1 and TRBJ1-6, with no clear D. Germline-derived CDR1 and CDR2 are LGHDT and YNNKEL (reference sequence). The CDR3 length is 15 residues. Trimming stripped 0 bases from V and 7 bases from J, with 10 bases between. CDR3 DNA sequence: TGTGCCAGCAGCCAAGATACGAGGCCAAATTCACCCCTCCACTTT. It encodes CASSQDTRPNSPLHF.

The sample holds many counts of this clonotype. CDR3 loop: CASSPGGGGARETQYF. As DNA, the CDR3 is TGTGCCAGCAGCCCAGGGGGCGGGGGGGCCAGGGAGACCCAGTACTTC. This chain connects TRBV3-1 to TRBJ2-5; the D gene is possibly TRBD2 (9 bases). Germline assignment: CDR1 LGHDT and CDR2 YNNKEL (reference sequence). The CDR3 runs 16 residues. V was shortened by 4 bases and J by 5 bases, with 20 bases between the two germline ends.

The sample holds many counts of this clonotype. This chain connects TRBV5-1 to TRBJ2-2, with 10 bases identical to TRBD2. The CDR3 length is 16 residues. Germline trimming cut 2 bases from V and 5 bases from J; bases unmatched to any gene: 6. CDR1 and CDR2 from the germline V gene are SGHRS and YFSETQ. The CDR3 protein is CASSFSGGPWTGELFF. In DNA, the CDR3 is TGCGCCAGCAGCTTTAGCGGGGGGCCGTGGACCGGGGAGCTGTTTTTT. Full variable domain (outside the CDR3, taken from reference TRBV5-1 and TRBJ2-2): KAGVTQTPRYLIKTRGQQVTLSCSPISGHRSVSWYQQTPGQGLQFLFEYFSETQRNKGNFPGRFSGRQFSNSRSEMNVSTLELGDSALYLCASSFSGGPWTGELFFGEGSRLTVL.

In its sample, this clonotype was seen a few times. The chain has TRBV7-2 and TRBJ2-7, with 11 bases identical to TRBD2. The CDR3 loop spans 15 amino acids. The ends lost 7 bases at V and 3 bases at J; junction bases unmatched: 8. CDR1 and CDR2 (germline): SGHTA, FQGNSA. CDR3 sequence reads: CASNQLAGEDYEQYF. Written as DNA, the CDR3 is TGTGCCAGCAACCAACTAGCGGGGGAGGACTACGAGCAGTACTTC.

There are many counts of this clonotype. This chain links TRBV6-1 with TRBJ2-1, with D possibly called TRBD1 or TRBD2 (5 bases each). Germline CDR1 MNHNS, CDR2 SASEGT. The CDR3 consists of 14 residues. V lost 1 base to trimming and J lost 8 bases, with 12 bases between them. CDR3 coding DNA: TGTGCCAGCAGTGAAGTCGGGGCGTTGGATGAGCAGTTCTTC. This codes for CASSEVGALDEQFF.

In its sample, this clonotype was seen many times. The junction departs from the called germline gene at one end, perhaps through a read error. CDR3 protein: CASSPGSGRETQYF. The DNA of the CDR3 is TGTGCTAGCAGCCCAGGGTCAGGGAGAGAGACCCAGTACTTC. The chain couples TRBV7-7 to TRBJ2-5; D may be TRBD1 or TRBD2 (5 bases each). The CDR3 spans 14 residues. In germline, CDR1 is SSHAT, CDR2 FNYEAQ (reference sequence).

This clonotype occurred many times. The rearrangement links TRBV5-1 to TRBJ1-1; D gene ambiguous. V was cut by 5 bases and J by 1 base, with 12 bases left in between. Germline CDR1 SGHRS, CDR2 YFSETQ. This CDR3 region has 14 residues. Written as DNA, the CDR3 is TGCGCCAGCAGACTTGACGCAGCGAACACTGAAGCTTTCTTT. This encodes CASRLDAANTEAFF.

Concerning this clonotype itself: A much bigger clone sits one base away, suggesting this may be a read error. The chain couples TRBV28 to TRBJ2-1; TRBD2 might be the D (5 bases). CDR3 size: 15 residues. Trimming removed 7 bases from V and 7 bases from J, with 20 bases in between. CDR1 is MDHEN and CDR2 is SYDVKM in the germline V gene. The CDR3 DNA reads TGTGCCAGCATGGTTTCGGGAATAGGAAATAATGAGCAGTTCTTC. This gives the protein CASMVSGIGNNEQFF.

This clonotype showed up many times. The germline gene is not matched at one end of the junction; a read error may be the cause. The genes are TRBV20-1 and TRBJ1-5; 7 bases agree with TRBD1. There are 12 residues in the CDR3. In germline, CDR1 is DFQATT, CDR2 SNEGSKA (reference sequence). The DNA for the CDR3 is TGCAGTACCTGGGACAGCAATCAGCCCCAGAATTTT. This translates into CSTWDSNQPQNF.

As regards this clonotype: At one of its ends the junction is not consistent with the germline gene, which may arise from a read error. The chain is built from TRBV7-9 and TRBJ1-6; D is uncertain. Germline CDR1 is SEHNR and CDR2 is FQNEAQ (reference sequence). The CDR3 is made up of 13 amino acids. CDR3 amino acids: CASSLREYSPLNF. The CDR3 DNA reads as TGTGCCAGCAGCTTAAGGGAATATTCACCCCTCAACTTT. Complete variable domain (other parts from reference TRBV7-9 and TRBJ1-6): DTGVSQNPRHKITKRGQNVTFRCDPISEHNRLYWYRQTLGQGPEFLTYFQNEAQLEKSRLLSDRFSAERPKGSFSTLEIQRTEQGDSAMYLCASSLREYSPLNFGNGTRLTVT.